This entry describes one T cell receptor beta chain. Antigen specificity is unknown. A J-beta primer mix and a sample-barcoded 5' primer were used in a second PCR of about 7 to 12 cycles. MiXCR, run by TCRdb on the 5' RACE reads, gives a single entry per CDR3 protein. The sample lists over a million distinct CDR3 sequences, about 42% occurring once. The CDR3 contains 13 residues. Between the trimmed V and J ends, which lost 2 bases and 3 bases, there was a span of 7 bases. CDR1 is KGHSH and CDR2 is LQKENI in the germline V gene. This entry is derived from a study of blood T cells in healthy people across ages. Whole-study findings and limits: It was not possible, with unsorted PBMCs, to conclusively compare naive and antigen-experienced cells.

Input material: blood. This TCR was sampled from a woman aged 18-35 years in good health. The V gene is TRBV18, the J gene TRBJ1-2; D ambiguous. This CDR3 is CASSPEEDYGYTF. CDR3 nucleotides: TGTGCCAGCTCACCAGAAGAGGACTATGGCTACACCTTC.